The 30 T cell receptor beta chains in this list originate from one sample, sequenced in a study of shared clonotypes between healthy human individuals. Clones were read by immunoSEQ multiplex PCR, and TCRdb kept only the in-frame ones, dropping some. The sample has about 980,000 clones, about 80% seen once. The sample was memory CD4+ T cells sorted from blood. The sample's subset: CD45RA-negative fraction. These TCRs come from a man aged 18 to 30 in good health.

CDR3 DNA sequence: TGTGCCAGCGCTAGCGGGGAGAAGAACACCGGGGAGCTGTTTTTT. Its translation is CASASGEKNTGELFF. This sequence joins TRBV28 and TRBJ2-2; 9 positions agree with TRBD2. Germline CDR1 reads MDHEN; CDR2 reads SYDVKM. The V and J ends lost 8 bases and 1 base, in that order; junction bases with no gene match: 5. The CDR3 sequence is 15 residues long.

This rearrangement joins TRBV6-6 to TRBJ2-6; D gene unclear. Germline V lookup: CDR1 MNHNY, CDR2 SVGAGI (reference sequence). The CDR3 is 13 residues long. V was trimmed by 4 bases and J by 1 base, leaving 2 bases between them. CDR3 coding DNA: TGTGCCAGCAGTTCTTCTGGGGCCAACGTCCTGACTTTC. This codes for CASSSSGANVLTF.

The rearrangement joins TRBV6-5 to TRBJ1-1; D is unclear. CDR3 length: 10 residues. In germline, CDR1 is MNHEY, CDR2 SVGAGI. Trimming took 7 bases from V and 8 from J, leaving 8 bases between them. This chain's CDR3 is CASTVVEAFF. The DNA of the CDR3 is TGTGCCAGCACCGTAGTAGAAGCTTTCTTT.

The chain recombines TRBV4-1 with TRBJ1-2; D remains unclear. Germline V lookup: CDR1 MGHRA, CDR2 YSYEKL. The V end was cut by 8 bases, the J end by 8 bases, with 21 bases between. There are 14 residues in the CDR3. CDR3 sequence: CASGSVGGNWGYTF. In nucleotides, the CDR3 is TGCGCCAGCGGCTCGGTTGGAGGTAACTGGGGCTACACCTTC.

The J gene is TRBJ1-3, the V gene TRBV7-9; D remains ambiguous. In germline, CDR1 is SEHNR, CDR2 FQNEAQ (reference sequence). Trimming stripped 5 bases from V and 4 bases from J, with 9 bases between. CDR3 size: 13 residues. CDR3 in amino acids: CASSPIAGNTIYF. In DNA, the CDR3 is TGTGCCAGCAGCCCCATAGCCGGAAACACCATATATTTT.

The chain links TRBV28 to TRBJ2-1; 8 nucleotides align to TRBD1. V shed 5 bases, J shed 2 bases, and the junction held 5 bases outside the gene matches. The length of the CDR3 is 15 residues. Germline-derived CDR1 and CDR2 are MDHEN and SYDVKM. CDR3 coding DNA: TGTGCCAGCAGTGCCCCGGGACAGGCCTACAATGAGCAGTTCTTC. This codes for CASSAPGQAYNEQFF.

CDR3 coding DNA: TGTGCCAGCAGAAAACAGGGGGCCGGCTCCTATAATTCACCCCTCCACTTT. Its translation: CASRKQGAGSYNSPLHF. The V call is TRBV27, the J call TRBJ1-6, with TRBD1 identical over 9 bases. There are 17 residues in the CDR3. Germline-derived CDR1 and CDR2 are MNHEY and SMNVEV (reference sequence). The trim removed 6 bases at V and 0 bases at J, leaving 6 bases unmatched.

J is TRBJ2-2 and V is TRBV4-2; D not resolved. CDR1 and CDR2 from the germline V gene are LGHNA and YNFKEQ. Trimming stripped 6 bases from V and 7 bases from J, with 12 bases between. CDR3 length: 13 residues. CDR3 in DNA: TGTGCCAGCAGGCTTACTATGGACGGGGAGCTGTTTTTT. It encodes CASRLTMDGELFF.

This clone showed up just a few times. The chain recombines TRBV2 with TRBJ2-7; D gene uncertain. This CDR3 has 15 residues. V lost 1 base and J 2 bases, leaving 12 bases between the germline ends. CDR1 is SNHLY, CDR2 FYNNEI, per germline. The CDR3 loop is CASSEEGQVPYEQYF. The CDR3 DNA is TGTGCCAGCAGTGAAGAAGGGCAGGTACCCTACGAGCAGTACTTC.

The chain couples TRBV4-1 to TRBJ2-3; 12 positions match TRBD2. The junction had 4 bases not matched to a gene; V was cut back by 3 bases and J by 3 bases. Germline-derived CDR1 and CDR2 are MGHRA and YSYEKL. This CDR3 contains 16 residues. The CDR3 region has the DNA TGCGCCAGCAGCCAGGCCGGACTAGCGGGAACAGATACGCAGTATTTT. Translated, it gives CASSQAGLAGTDTQYF.

CDR3 in amino acids: CASSPSGQGTLYGYTF. In DNA form, the CDR3 reads TGTGCCAGCAGTCCCTCGGGACAGGGGACCCTCTATGGCTACACCTTC. V is TRBV28 and J is TRBJ1-2; 10 nucleotides line up with TRBD1. The trim removed 5 bases at V and 4 bases at J, leaving 10 bases unmatched. Germline V gives CDR1 MDHEN, CDR2 SYDVKM. This CDR3 contains 16 residues.

J is TRBJ2-5 and V is TRBV14, with 9 nucleotides matching TRBD2. The CDR3 totals 14 residues. V shed 6 bases and J 1 base; nucleotides not matched to a gene: 3. Germline V gene sequence: CDR1 SGHDN, CDR2 FVKESK. CDR3 sequence: CASRTSGSQETQYF. The CDR3, as DNA: TGTGCCAGCAGGACTAGCGGATCCCAAGAGACCCAGTACTTC.

Of note for this clone: The sample has other DNA sequences that encode this CDR3 too. The chain has TRBV18 and TRBJ2-7; no definite D call. Trimming pared 2 bases from V and 4 bases from J, leaving 6 bases between. Germline V gene sequence: CDR1 KGHSH, CDR2 LQKENI. This CDR3 has 12 residues. The CDR3 DNA reads TGTGCCAGCTCACCAGGGGATTACGAGCAGTACTTC. This gives the protein CASSPGDYEQYF. Full variable domain (missing parts from reference TRBV18 and TRBJ2-7): NAGVMQNPRHLVRRRGQEARLRCSPMKGHSHVYWYRQLPEEGLKFMVYLQKENIIDESGMPKERFSAEFPKEGPSILRIQQVVRGDSAAYFCASSPGDYEQYFGPGTRLTVT.

The genes are TRBV2 and TRBJ2-7; 7 nucleotides match TRBD1. V gave up 5 bases and J gave up 3 bases; unmatched junction bases: 7. Per the germline V gene, CDR1 is SNHLY and CDR2 is FYNNEI. The CDR3 runs to 14 residues. The CDR3 sequence: CASSTGAIHYEQYF. CDR3 in DNA: TGTGCCAGCAGTACAGGGGCCATTCACTACGAGCAGTACTTC.

This clone showed up just once. The chain is built from TRBV2 and TRBJ2-6; D perhaps matches TRBD1 (6 bases). The V end was cut by 6 bases, the J end by 10 bases, with 19 bases between. Germline-derived CDR1 and CDR2 are SNHLY and FYNNEI. The CDR3 has 15 amino acids. The chain's CDR3 is CASRLRRDIRNVLTF. DNA of the CDR3: TGTGCCAGCAGACTGCGCAGGGACATTAGAAACGTCCTGACTTTC.

The J gene is TRBJ1-2, the V gene TRBV18; D is perhaps TRBD1 (6 bases). The CDR3 has 16 amino acids. The germline V gene encodes CDR1 KGHSH and CDR2 LQKENI. V lost 0 bases and J 2 bases, leaving 13 bases between the germline ends. CDR3 loop: CASSPPSQRGNYGYTF. CDR3 nucleotides: TGTGCCAGCTCACCACCCTCCCAAAGGGGGAACTATGGCTACACCTTC.

CDR3 coding DNA: TGTGCCAGTACATCACAGGGGGCGAAATTATCACCCCTCCACTTT. It encodes CASTSQGAKLSPLHF. This chain links TRBV19 with TRBJ1-6, with 9 bases lining up with TRBD1. CDR3 length equals 15 residues. Germline V CDR1 and CDR2: LNHDA, SQIVND (reference sequence). V was pared by 7 bases and J by 10 bases, with 11 bases of the junction left unmatched.

The CDR3 DNA follows: TGTGCCAGCAGAGTGGGACCCAAAGGGGACACCGGGGAGCTGTTTTTT. Residues: CASRVGPKGDTGELFF. The chain carries TRBV5-4 and TRBJ2-2; D is possibly TRBD1 or TRBD2 (5 bases each). The CDR3 runs 16 residues. CDR1 is SGHNT, CDR2 YYREEE, per germline (reference sequence). V was pared by 5 bases and J by 3 bases, with 17 bases between. Variable domain in full (rest from reference TRBV5-4 and TRBJ2-2): ETGVTQSPTHLIKTRGQQVTLRCSSQSGHNTVSWYQQALGQGPQFIFQYYREEENGRGNFPPRFSGLQFPNYSSELNVNALELDDSALYLCASRVGPKGDTGELFFGEGSRLTVL.

CDR3 nucleotide sequence: TGTGCCAGCAGCTCCGGGCTAGCGGAGACCCAGTACTTC. Translated, it gives CASSSGLAETQYF. V usage is TRBV5-6 and J usage is TRBJ2-5; weak D call: TRBD2 (6 bases). Trimming took 3 bases from V and 5 from J, leaving 11 bases between them. Germline V gene sequence: CDR1 SGHDT, CDR2 YYEEEE. The CDR3 consists of 13 residues.

V is TRBV10-2 and J is TRBJ2-7, with D unresolved. Trimming cost V 3 bases and J 8 bases, with 8 bases left between them. This CDR3 comprises 11 residues. The V gene's germline CDR1 is WSHSY and CDR2 SAAADI. The CDR3 DNA sequence: TGCGCCAGCAGTGACTACGTGAAGCAGTACTTC. Amino acids: CASSDYVKQYF.

In nucleotides, the CDR3 is TGCGCCAGCAGCGGAGTTCACAGGGGCCGGGAGACCCAGTACTTC. This sequence encodes CASSGVHRGRETQYF. J is TRBJ2-5 and V is TRBV5-1; TRBD1 aligns across 7 bases. Trimming at V came to 4 bases and at J to 5 bases, leaving 11 bases not matched to a gene. Per germline, CDR1 SGHRS and CDR2 YFSETQ. The CDR3 consists of 15 residues.

V gene TRBV5-4 combines with J gene TRBJ1-4, with 7 bases identical to TRBD1. The CDR3 totals 15 residues. Germline assignment: CDR1 SGHNT and CDR2 YYREEE (reference sequence). After removal of 4 bases from V and 1 base from J, the junction contained 4 bases not matched to a gene. The CDR3 bases are TGTGCCAGCAGCAACCAGGGGGGAACTAATGAAAAACTGTTTTTT. Translated: CASSNQGGTNEKLFF. Full variable domain (rest looked up from reference TRBV5-4 and TRBJ1-4): ETGVTQSPTHLIKTRGQQVTLRCSSQSGHNTVSWYQQALGQGPQFIFQYYREEENGRGNFPPRFSGLQFPNYSSELNVNALELDDSALYLCASSNQGGTNEKLFFGSGTQLSVL.

V usage is TRBV5-1 and J usage is TRBJ2-7; D perhaps matches TRBD2 (6 bases). The CDR3 runs 17 residues. Deletions cut 4 bases from V and 0 bases from J, with 20 bases between. CDR1 and CDR2 from the germline V gene are SGHRS and YFSETQ. CDR3 sequence reads: CASSPLVGGGVSYEQYF. The DNA of the CDR3 is TGCGCCAGCAGCCCGCTCGTAGGCGGAGGGGTCTCCTACGAGCAGTACTTC.

This rearrangement joins TRBV10-3 to TRBJ2-1, with 9 positions matching TRBD2. The CDR3 has 16 residues. From germline, CDR1 is ENHRY and CDR2 SYGVKD. The V and J ends lost 5 bases and 9 bases, in that order; junction bases with no gene match: 14. The CDR3 sequence is CAISMNSGSLIGEQFF. As DNA, the CDR3 is TGTGCCATCAGTATGAATAGCGGGAGTCTAATAGGTGAGCAGTTCTTC.

The chain couples TRBV5-6 to TRBJ2-1; perhaps D is TRBD1 or TRBD2 (5 bases each). CDR3 length: 16 residues. Germline values: CDR1 SGHDT, CDR2 YYEEEE. The V gene lost 5 bases and the J gene lost 8 bases, with 23 bases spanning the gap. In nucleotides, the CDR3 is TGTGCCAGCAGTTCACTTCCGGGACGGGATTGGGATGAGCAGTTCTTC. The encoded protein is CASSSLPGRDWDEQFF.

Points on this clone: The same CDR3 can be traced to other DNA sequences in this sample. The chain uses TRBV18 and TRBJ1-1, with D hard to call. Germline V gives CDR1 KGHSH, CDR2 LQKENI. The CDR3 loop spans 13 amino acids. V shed 3 bases and J shed 4 bases, with 9 bases lying between them. In DNA, the CDR3 is TGTGCCAGCTCACCGACCCAAGTCACTGAAGCTTTCTTT. Its protein is CASSPTQVTEAFF.

This chain uses TRBV2 with TRBJ2-1; weak D call: TRBD2 (5 bases). Trimming stripped 4 bases from V and 2 bases from J, with 9 bases between. This CDR3 comprises 14 residues. Germline CDR1 is SNHLY and CDR2 is FYNNEI. Written as DNA, the CDR3 is TGTGCCAGCAGTGGCGGGCTACCCTACAATGAGCAGTTCTTC. The encoded protein is CASSGGLPYNEQFF.

V gene TRBV5-1 combines with J gene TRBJ2-3; the D gene is possibly TRBD1 (6 bases). Germline V gives CDR1 SGHRS, CDR2 YFSETQ. This CDR3 has 17 residues. Trimming stripped 4 bases from V and 4 bases from J, with 22 bases between. CDR3 amino acids: CASSPLDSTSLPDTQYF. In DNA form, the CDR3 reads TGCGCCAGCAGCCCATTGGACAGTACGAGTCTCCCAGATACGCAGTATTTT.

The chain uses TRBV6-1 and TRBJ1-6, with TRBD1 matching over 7 bases. There are 14 residues in the CDR3. J gave up 5 bases and V 6 bases, and 4 bases lay outside the gene matches. Germline CDR1 is MNHNS and CDR2 is SASEGT. The CDR3 region is CASSAGTDNSPLHF. The CDR3 DNA follows: TGTGCCAGCAGCGCCGGGACAGATAATTCACCCCTCCACTTT.

This sequence joins TRBV4-3 and TRBJ1-4; D is perhaps TRBD1 (5 bases). Germline CDR1 reads LGHNA; CDR2 reads YSLEER. Trimming cost V 0 bases and J 10 bases, with 12 bases left between them. CDR3 length: 14 amino acids. The CDR3 spells CASSQDRGLGKLFF. CDR3 nucleotides: TGCGCCAGCAGCCAAGATAGGGGTCTGGGAAAACTGTTTTTT.